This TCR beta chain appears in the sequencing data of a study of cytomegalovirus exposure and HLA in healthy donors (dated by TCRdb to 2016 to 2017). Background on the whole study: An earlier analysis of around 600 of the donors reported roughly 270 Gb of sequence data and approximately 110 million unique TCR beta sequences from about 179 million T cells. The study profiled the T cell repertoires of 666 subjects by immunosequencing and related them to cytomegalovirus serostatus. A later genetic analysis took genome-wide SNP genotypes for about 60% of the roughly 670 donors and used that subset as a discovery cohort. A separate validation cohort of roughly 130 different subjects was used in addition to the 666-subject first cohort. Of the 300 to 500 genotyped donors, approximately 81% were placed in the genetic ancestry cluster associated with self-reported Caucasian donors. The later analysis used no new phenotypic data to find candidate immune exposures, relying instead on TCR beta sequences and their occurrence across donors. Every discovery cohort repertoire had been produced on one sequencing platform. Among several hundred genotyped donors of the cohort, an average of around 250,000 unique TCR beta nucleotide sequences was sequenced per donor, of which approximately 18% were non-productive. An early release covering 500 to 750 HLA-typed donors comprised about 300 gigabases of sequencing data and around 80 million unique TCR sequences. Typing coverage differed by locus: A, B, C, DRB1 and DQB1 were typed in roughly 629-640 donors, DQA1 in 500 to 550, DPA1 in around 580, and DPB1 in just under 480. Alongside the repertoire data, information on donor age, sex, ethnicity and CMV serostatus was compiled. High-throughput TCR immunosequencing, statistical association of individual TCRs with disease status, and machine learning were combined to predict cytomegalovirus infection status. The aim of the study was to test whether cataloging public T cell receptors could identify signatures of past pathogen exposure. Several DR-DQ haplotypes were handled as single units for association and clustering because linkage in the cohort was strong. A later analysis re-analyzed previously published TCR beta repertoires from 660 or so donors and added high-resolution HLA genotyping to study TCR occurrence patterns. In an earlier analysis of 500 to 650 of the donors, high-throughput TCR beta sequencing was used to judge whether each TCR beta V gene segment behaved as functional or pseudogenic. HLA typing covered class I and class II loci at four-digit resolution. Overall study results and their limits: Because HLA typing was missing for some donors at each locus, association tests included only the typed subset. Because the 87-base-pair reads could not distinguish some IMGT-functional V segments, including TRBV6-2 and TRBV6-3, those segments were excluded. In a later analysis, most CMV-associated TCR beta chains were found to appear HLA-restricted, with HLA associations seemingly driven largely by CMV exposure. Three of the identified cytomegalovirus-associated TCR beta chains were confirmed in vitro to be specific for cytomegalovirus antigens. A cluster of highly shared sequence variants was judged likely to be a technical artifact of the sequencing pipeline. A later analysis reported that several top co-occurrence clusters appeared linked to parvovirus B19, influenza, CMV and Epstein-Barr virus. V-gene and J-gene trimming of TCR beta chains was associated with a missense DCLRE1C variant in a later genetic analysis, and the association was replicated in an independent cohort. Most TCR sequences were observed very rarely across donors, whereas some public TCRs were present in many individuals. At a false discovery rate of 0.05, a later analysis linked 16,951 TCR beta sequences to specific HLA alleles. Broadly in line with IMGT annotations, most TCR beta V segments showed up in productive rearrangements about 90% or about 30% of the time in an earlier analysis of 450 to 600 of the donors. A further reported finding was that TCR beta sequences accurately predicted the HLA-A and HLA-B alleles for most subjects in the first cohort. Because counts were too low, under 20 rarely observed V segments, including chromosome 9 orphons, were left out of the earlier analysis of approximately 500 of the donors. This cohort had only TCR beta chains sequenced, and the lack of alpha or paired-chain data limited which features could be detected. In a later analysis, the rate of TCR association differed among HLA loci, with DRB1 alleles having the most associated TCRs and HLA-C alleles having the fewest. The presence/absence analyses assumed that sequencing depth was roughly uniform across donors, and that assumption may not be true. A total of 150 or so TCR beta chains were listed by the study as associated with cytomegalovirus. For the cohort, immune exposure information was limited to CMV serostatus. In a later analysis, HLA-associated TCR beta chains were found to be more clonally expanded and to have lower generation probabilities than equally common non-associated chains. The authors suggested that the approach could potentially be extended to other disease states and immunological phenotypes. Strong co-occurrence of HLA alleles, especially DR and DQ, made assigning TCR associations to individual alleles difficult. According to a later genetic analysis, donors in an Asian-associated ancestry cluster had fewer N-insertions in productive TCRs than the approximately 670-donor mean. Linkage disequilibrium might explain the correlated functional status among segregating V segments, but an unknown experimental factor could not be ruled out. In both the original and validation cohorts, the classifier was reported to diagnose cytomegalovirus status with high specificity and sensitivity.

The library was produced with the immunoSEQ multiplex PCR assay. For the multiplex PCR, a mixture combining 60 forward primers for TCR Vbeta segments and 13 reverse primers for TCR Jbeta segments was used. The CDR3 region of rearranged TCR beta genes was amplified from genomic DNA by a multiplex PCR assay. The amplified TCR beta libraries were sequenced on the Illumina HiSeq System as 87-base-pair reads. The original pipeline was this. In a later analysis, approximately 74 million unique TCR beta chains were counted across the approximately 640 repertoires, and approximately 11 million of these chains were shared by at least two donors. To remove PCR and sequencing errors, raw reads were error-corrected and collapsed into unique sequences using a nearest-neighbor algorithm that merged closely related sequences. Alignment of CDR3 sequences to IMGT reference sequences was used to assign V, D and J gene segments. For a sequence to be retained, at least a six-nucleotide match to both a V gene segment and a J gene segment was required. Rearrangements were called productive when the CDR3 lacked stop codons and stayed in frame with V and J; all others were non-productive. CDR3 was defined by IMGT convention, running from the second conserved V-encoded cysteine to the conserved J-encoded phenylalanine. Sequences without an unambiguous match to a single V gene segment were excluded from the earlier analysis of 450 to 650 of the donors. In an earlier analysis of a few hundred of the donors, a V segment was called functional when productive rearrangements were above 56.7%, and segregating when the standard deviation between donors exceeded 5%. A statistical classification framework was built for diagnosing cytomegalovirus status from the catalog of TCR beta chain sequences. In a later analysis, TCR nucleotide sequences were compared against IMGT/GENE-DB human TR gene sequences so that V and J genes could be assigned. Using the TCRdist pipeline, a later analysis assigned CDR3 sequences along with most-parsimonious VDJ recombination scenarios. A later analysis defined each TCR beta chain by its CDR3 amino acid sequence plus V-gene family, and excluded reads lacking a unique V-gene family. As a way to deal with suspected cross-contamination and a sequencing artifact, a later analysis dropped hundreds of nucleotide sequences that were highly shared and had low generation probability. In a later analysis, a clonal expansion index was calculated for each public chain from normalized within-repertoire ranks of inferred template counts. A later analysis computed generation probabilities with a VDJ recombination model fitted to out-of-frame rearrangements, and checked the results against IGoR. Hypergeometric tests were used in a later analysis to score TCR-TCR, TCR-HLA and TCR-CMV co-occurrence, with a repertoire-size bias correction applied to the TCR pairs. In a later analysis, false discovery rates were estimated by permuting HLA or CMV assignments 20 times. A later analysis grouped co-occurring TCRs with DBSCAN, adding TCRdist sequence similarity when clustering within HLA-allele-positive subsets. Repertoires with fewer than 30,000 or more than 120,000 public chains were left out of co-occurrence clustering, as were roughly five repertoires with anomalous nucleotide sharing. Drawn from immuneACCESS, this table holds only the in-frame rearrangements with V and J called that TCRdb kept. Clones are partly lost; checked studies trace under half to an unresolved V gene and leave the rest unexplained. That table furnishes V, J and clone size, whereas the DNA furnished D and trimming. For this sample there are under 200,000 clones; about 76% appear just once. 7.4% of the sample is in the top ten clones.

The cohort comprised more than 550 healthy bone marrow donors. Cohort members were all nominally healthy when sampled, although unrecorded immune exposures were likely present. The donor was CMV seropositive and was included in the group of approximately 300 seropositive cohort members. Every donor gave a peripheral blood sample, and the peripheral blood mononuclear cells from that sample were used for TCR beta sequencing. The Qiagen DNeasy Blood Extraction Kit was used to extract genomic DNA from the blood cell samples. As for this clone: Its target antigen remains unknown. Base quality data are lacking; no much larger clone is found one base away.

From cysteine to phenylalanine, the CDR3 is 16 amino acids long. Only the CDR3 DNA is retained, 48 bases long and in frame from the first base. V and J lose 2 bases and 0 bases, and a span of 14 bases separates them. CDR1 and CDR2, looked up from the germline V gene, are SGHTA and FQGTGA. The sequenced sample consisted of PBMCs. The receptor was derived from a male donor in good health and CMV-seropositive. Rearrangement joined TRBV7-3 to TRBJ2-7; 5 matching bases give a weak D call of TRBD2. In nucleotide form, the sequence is TGTGCCAGCAGCTTATCTGTGAGCGGTTCCTCCTACGAGCAGTACTTC. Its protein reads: CASSLSVSGSSYEQYF.